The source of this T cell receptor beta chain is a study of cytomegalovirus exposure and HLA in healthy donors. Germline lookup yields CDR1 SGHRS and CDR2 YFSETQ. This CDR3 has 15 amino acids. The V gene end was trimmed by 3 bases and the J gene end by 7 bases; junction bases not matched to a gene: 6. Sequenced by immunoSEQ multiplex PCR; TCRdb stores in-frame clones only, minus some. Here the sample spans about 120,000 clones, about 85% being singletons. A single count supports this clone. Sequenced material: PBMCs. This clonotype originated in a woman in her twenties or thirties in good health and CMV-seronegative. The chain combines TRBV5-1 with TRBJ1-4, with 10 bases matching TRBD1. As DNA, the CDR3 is TGCGCCAGCAGCTCCTCCGGGACAGGGGTTGAAAAACTGTTTTTT. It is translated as CASSSSGTGVEKLFF.